The rows below give T cell receptor beta chains drawn from one sample of a study of cytomegalovirus exposure and HLA in healthy donors. Sequenced by immunoSEQ multiplex PCR; TCRdb stores in-frame clones only, minus some. The sample has 90,000 to 150,000 clones; about 70% are singletons. Sequenced material: PBMCs. These receptor sequences come from a human donor in good health. The CDR3 runs from the conserved cysteine through the conserved F or W. A D gene is named only where the DNA matches it firmly. Clone size appears in some rows only: once, few, many, or a class for an expanded clone.

clone_size	v_call	d_call	j_call	cdr3_nt	cdr3_aa
.	TRBV30	.	TRBJ2-5	TGTGCCTGGACCCCGGCGGGGGCCCAAGAGACCCAGTACTTC	CAWTPAGAQETQYF
.	TRBV28	TRBD2	TRBJ2-1	TGTGCCAGCAGTCCCTGGGGGGTCGGGAGGGCCGATGAGCAGTTCTTC	CASSPWGVGRADEQFF
.	TRBV5-1	.	TRBJ2-3	TGCGCCAGCAGCTTGCAGAGCGGGCGGACAGATACGCAGTATTTT	CASSLQSGRTDTQYF
.	TRBV7-8	.	TRBJ1-5	TGTGCCAGCAGCTCCTTCAGGGGAAGCAATCAGCCCCAGCATTTT	CASSSFRGSNQPQHF
few	TRBV29-1	TRBD1	TRBJ2-7	TGCAGCGTCCTTTCTAGGACAGGGGCCTTCTACGAGCAGTACTTC	CSVLSRTGAFYEQYF
.	TRBV27	.	TRBJ2-2	TGTGCCAGCAGTTGGTCCCCCCCCCAGGGGCCGAACACCGGGGAGCTGTTTTTT	CASSWSPPQGPNTGELFF
few	TRBV5-6	TRBD2	TRBJ2-5	TGTGCCAGCAGCTACGGGACTAGCGGACAAGAGACCCAGTACTTC	CASSYGTSGQETQYF
.	TRBV7-2	.	TRBJ2-3	TGTGCCAGCACTGAGGGGCGGGGAGATACGCAGTATTTT	CASTEGRGDTQYF
.	TRBV9	TRBD1	TRBJ1-3	TGTGCCAGCAGCACGACCGGGACAGGGTTTGGAAACACCATATATTTT	CASSTTGTGFGNTIYF
.	TRBV15	.	TRBJ2-1	TGTGCCACCGTTCAAGATAGCTCCTACAATGAGCAGTTCTTC	CATVQDSSYNEQFF
.	TRBV11-2	TRBD1	TRBJ2-7	TGTGCCAGCAGCCTCATAGGGACAGTCCACGAGCAGTACTTC	CASSLIGTVHEQYF
once	TRBV29-1	TRBD1	TRBJ1-1	TGCAGCGTTGGGACAGGGAACACTGAAGCTTTCTTT	CSVGTGNTEAFF
.	TRBV19	.	TRBJ1-5	TGTGCCAGTAGTACCACCTTCAGGGGCGAGGAGCCCCAGCATTTT	CASSTTFRGEEPQHF
.	TRBV28	TRBD1	TRBJ1-1	TGTGCCAGCAGTTTACGACAGGGGTCTGAAGCTTTCTTT	CASSLRQGSEAFF
few	TRBV5-1	TRBD2	TRBJ2-3	TGCGCCAGCAGCTTGCGGCGGGAGACGACAGATACGCAGTATTTT	CASSLRRETTDTQYF
.	TRBV4-1	.	TRBJ1-3	TGCGCCAGCAGCCAAGGCAGGGCCGGAAACACCATATATTTT	CASSQGRAGNTIYF
.	TRBV4-3	TRBD2	TRBJ2-1	TGCGCCAGCAGCCAAGGGATAGCGGGGCAAAGCTCCTACAATGAGCAGTTCTTC	CASSQGIAGQSSYNEQFF
few	TRBV4-1	.	TRBJ1-1	TGCGCCAGCAGCCAAGTTCTCCAGGGTAAGAACACTGAAGCTTTCTTT	CASSQVLQGKNTEAFF
few	TRBV30	.	TRBJ2-1	TGTGCCTGCATTGCACGGGACTCATCCTACAATGAGCAGTTCTTC	CACIARDSSYNEQFF
.	TRBV7-9	TRBD2	TRBJ2-2	TGTGCCAGCAGCCAAGATCGACTAGCGGGAGATACCGGGGAGCTGTTTTTT	CASSQDRLAGDTGELFF
.	TRBV6-1	TRBD1	TRBJ1-5	TGTGCCAGCAGTGCCGACAGGGCCCCGAATCAGCCCCAGCATTTT	CASSADRAPNQPQHF
.	TRBV10-3	.	TRBJ2-3	TGTGCCATCAGAGAGGGCCTCGGGAGCACAGATACGCAGTATTTT	CAIREGLGSTDTQYF
.	TRBV7-7	TRBD2	TRBJ2-1	TGTGCCAGCAGCTCCGGGACTAGCGGCACTGAGCAGTTCTTC	CASSSGTSGTEQFF
once	TRBV9	TRBD1	TRBJ2-1	TGTGCCAGCAGCGTAGGGACAGGGGGCTCCTACAATGAGCAGTTCTTC	CASSVGTGGSYNEQFF
.	TRBV7-6	.	TRBJ2-1	TGTGCTAGCAGCTTAATATCGGGGACTGGAAACAATGAGCAGTTCTTC	CASSLISGTGNNEQFF